These 6 T cell receptor beta chains were all obtained from the same sample, sequenced in a study of cytomegalovirus exposure and HLA in healthy donors. The PCR was carried out with 60 Vbeta primers and 13 Jbeta primers. Here immunoSEQ multiplex PCR was the method, and the copy in TCRdb shows in-frame clones only, minus some. The profile shows approximately 170,000 clones, under 70% of them singletons. Sequencing input: PBMCs. These receptor sequences come from a woman aged 35 to 49 in good health and CMV-seropositive.

This chain links TRBV19 with TRBJ2-3, with 11 bases identical to TRBD2. V lost 7 bases and J lost 4; bases outside the gene matches: 1. CDR3 length equals 13 residues. Germline V CDR1 and CDR2: LNHDA, SQIVND (reference sequence). The CDR3 coding sequence is TGTGCCAGTAAGGGACTAGCGGCAGATACGCAGTATTTT. Translated: CASKGLAADTQYF.

In DNA form, the CDR3 reads TGTGCCAGCAGCTTAGAGAGCTCCTACGAGCAGTACTTC. Protein sequence: CASSLESSYEQYF. This sequence joins TRBV5-4 and TRBJ2-7; D unclear. V was shortened by 2 bases and J by 0 bases, with 6 bases between the two germline ends. The germline V gene has CDR1 SGHNT and CDR2 YYREEE (reference sequence). The CDR3 has 13 amino acids. Filled out from reference TRBV5-4 and TRBJ2-7, the complete variable domain reads ETGVTQSPTHLIKTRGQQVTLRCSSQSGHNTVSWYQQALGQGPQFIFQYYREEENGRGNFPPRFSGLQFPNYSSELNVNALELDDSALYLCASSLESSYEQYFGPGTRLTVT.

This clone was counted between two and nine times. The V gene is TRBV19, the J gene TRBJ1-5; 7 nucleotides match TRBD1. The V and J ends lost 7 bases and 0 bases, in that order; junction bases with no gene match: 6. This CDR3 has 15 amino acids. Germline CDR1 reads LNHDA; CDR2 reads SQIVND (reference sequence). Here the CDR3 DNA reads TGTGCCAGTAAAGCGACAGGGCCTAGCAATCAGCCCCAGCATTTT. Translated, it gives CASKATGPSNQPQHF.

The V gene is TRBV7-2, the J gene TRBJ1-1; 7 nucleotides align to TRBD1. CDR3 length: 14 amino acids. The trim removed 0 bases at V and 11 bases at J, leaving 9 bases unmatched. CDR1 SGHTA and CDR2 FQGNSA come from the germline V gene. CDR3 DNA: TGTGCCAGCAGCTTAGCGCAGACAGGGTTTGTTGCTTTCTTT. It yields the protein CASSLAQTGFVAFF.

This clone was counted only a few times. V usage is TRBV5-1 and J usage is TRBJ1-4, with TRBD1 matching 12 bases. CDR1 SGHRS and CDR2 YFSETQ come from the germline V gene. This CDR3 has 17 amino acids. After removal of 5 bases from V and 7 bases from J, the junction contained 12 bases not matched to a gene. CDR3 sequence (DNA): TGCGCCAGCAGTACCGGGACAGGGGGCGGGGATCGTGAAAAACTGTTTTTT. This gives the protein CASSTGTGGGDREKLFF.

The V gene is TRBV4-3, the J gene TRBJ2-3, with TRBD1 as a possible D gene (6 bases). Trimming pared 0 bases from V and 3 bases from J, leaving 7 bases between. Germline assignment: CDR1 LGHNA and CDR2 YSLEER. The CDR3 spans 14 residues. CDR3 coding DNA: TGCGCCAGCAGCCAAGAGGGGGCGACAGATACGCAGTATTTT. It translates to CASSQEGATDTQYF.